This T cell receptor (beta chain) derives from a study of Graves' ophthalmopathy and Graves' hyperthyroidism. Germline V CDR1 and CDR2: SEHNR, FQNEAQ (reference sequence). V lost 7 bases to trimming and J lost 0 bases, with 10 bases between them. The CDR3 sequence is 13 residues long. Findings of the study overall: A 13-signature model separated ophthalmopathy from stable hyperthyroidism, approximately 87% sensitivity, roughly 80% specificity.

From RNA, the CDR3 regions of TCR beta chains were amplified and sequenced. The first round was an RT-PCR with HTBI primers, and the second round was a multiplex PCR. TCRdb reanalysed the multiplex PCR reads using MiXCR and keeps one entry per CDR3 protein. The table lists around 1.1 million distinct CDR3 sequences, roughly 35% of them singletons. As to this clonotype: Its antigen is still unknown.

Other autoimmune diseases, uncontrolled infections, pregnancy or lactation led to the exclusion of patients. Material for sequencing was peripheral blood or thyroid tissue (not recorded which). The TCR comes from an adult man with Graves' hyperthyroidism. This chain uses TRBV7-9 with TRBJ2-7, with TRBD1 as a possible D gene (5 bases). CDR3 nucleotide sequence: TGTGCCAGCACCACAGGAACCTCCTACGAGCAGTACTTC. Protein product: CASTTGTSYEQYF.